This TCR beta chain derives from a study of T cells in Graves' hyperthyroidism and ophthalmopathy. With 4 bases clipped from V and 5 bases from J, the junction kept 9 bases outside the gene matches. This CDR3 comprises 14 residues. Looked up from germline, CDR1 is SGHNT and CDR2 is YYREEE (reference sequence). Regions amplified from RNA transcripts were the TCR beta CDR3 regions. First-round RT-PCR with HTBI primers amplified the TCR CDR3 region. TCRdb re-analysed the multiplex PCR reads in MiXCR, keeping a single row per CDR3 protein. This table has approximately 630,000 distinct CDR3 sequences, 15% to 20% appearing once.

This chain connects TRBV5-4 to TRBJ2-7; 7 bases fit TRBD2. The sequencing input was blood. This clonotype originated in a woman aged 25 to 39 with Graves' hyperthyroidism. CDR3 sequence reads: CASSPGGHKDEQYF. The CDR3 coding sequence is TGTGCCAGCAGCCCGGGAGGACATAAAGACGAGCAGTACTTC.